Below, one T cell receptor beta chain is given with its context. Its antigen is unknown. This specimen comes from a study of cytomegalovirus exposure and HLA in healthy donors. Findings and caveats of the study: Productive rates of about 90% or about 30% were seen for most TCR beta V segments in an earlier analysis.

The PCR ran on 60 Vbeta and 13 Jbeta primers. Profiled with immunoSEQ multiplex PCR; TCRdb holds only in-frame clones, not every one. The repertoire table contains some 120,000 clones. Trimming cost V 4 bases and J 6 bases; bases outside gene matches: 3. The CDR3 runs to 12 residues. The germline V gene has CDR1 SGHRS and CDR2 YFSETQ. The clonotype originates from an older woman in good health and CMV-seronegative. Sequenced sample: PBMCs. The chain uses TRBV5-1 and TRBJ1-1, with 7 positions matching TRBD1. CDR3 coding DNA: TGCGCCAGCAGCCAAGACAGGGCTGAAGCTTTCTTT. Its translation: CASSQDRAEAFF.